The present T cell receptor (beta chain) was sequenced within a study of blood T cell repertoires in COVID-19. Adults between about 18 and 95 years of age took part from 20 to 25 US areas. Assignment of participants to cohorts was predicated upon participant-reported clinical history. Recovery meant two consecutive negative NP/OP PCR tests, professional clearance, or resolved symptoms. Data came from immunoSEQ multiplex PCR; TCRdb stores just in-frame clones and leaves some out. The sample lists 350,000 to 400,000 clones, 70% to 90% occurring once. The clonotype was recovered from a young woman who had recovered from COVID-19. The sequenced material came from PBMCs or T cells enriched from blood (not recorded which).

CDR3 in DNA: TGTGCTAGTGGTTGGGCCGACAGGGGCCTGTTTTTT. Translated, it gives CASGWADRGLFF. The rearrangement joins TRBV12-5 to TRBJ1-4, with TRBD1 matching 8 bases. V lost 4 bases, J lost 14 bases, and 6 bases stayed unmatched. This CDR3 spans 12 amino acids. Germline CDR1 LGHNT, CDR2 FRNRAP.